A selection of T cell receptor beta chains follows, all from one sample in a study of T cell repertoires in cytomegalovirus infection. TCRdb used MiXCR to reprocess the reads, holding one entry per CDR3 protein. The table records about 230,000 distinct CDR3 sequences, over 20% of them present only once. Sequencing input: CD8+ T cells from PBMCs. The receptors were gathered from a human donor in good health (CMV status not recorded). Some clones in this sample may be carry-over from other donors' samples. The CDR3 runs from the conserved cysteine through the conserved F or W. Fields, in order: V gene, clone size, J gene, CDR3 length, D gene, CDR3 protein, CDR3 DNA. A D gene is named only where the DNA matches it firmly. Only some rows state a clone size, as once, few, many or a class for expanded clones.

v_call: TRBV7-8; clone_size: NA; j_call: TRBJ2-4; cdr3_length: 16; d_call: NA; cdr3_aa: CASSLDGGLAKNIQYF; cdr3_nt: TGTGCCAGCAGCCTCGACGGGGGATTAGCCAAAAACATTCAGTACTTC
v_call: TRBV20-1; clone_size: NA; j_call: TRBJ2-1; cdr3_length: 16; d_call: NA; cdr3_aa: CSANPSSSSSYNEQFF; cdr3_nt: TGCAGTGCTAACCCGTCTAGCTCTAGCTCCTACAATGAGCAGTTCTTC
v_call: TRBV7-2; clone_size: NA; j_call: TRBJ2-7; cdr3_length: 13; d_call: NA; cdr3_aa: CASSPFGGYEQYF; cdr3_nt: TGTGCCAGCAGCCCATTCGGGGGTTACGAGCAGTACTTC
v_call: TRBV12-5; clone_size: many; j_call: TRBJ2-5; cdr3_length: 13; d_call: NA; cdr3_aa: CASGFGLQETQYF; cdr3_nt: TGTGCTAGTGGTTTCGGACTCCAAGAGACCCAGTACTTC
v_call: TRBV6-1; clone_size: many; j_call: TRBJ1-1; cdr3_length: 15; d_call: NA; cdr3_aa: CASSESIWVNTEAFF; cdr3_nt: TGTGCCAGCAGTGAATCTATTTGGGTGAACACTGAAGCTTTCTTT
v_call: TRBV7-8; clone_size: many; j_call: TRBJ1-3; cdr3_length: 16; d_call: NA; cdr3_aa: CASSYRDLSSGNTIYF; cdr3_nt: TGTGCCAGCAGCTACCGGGACCTAAGCTCTGGAAACACCATATATTTT
v_call: TRBV28; clone_size: NA; j_call: TRBJ2-7; cdr3_length: 12; d_call: NA; cdr3_aa: CATRGGSYEQYF; cdr3_nt: TGTGCCACGCGAGGGGGATCCTACGAGCAGTACTTC
v_call: TRBV2; clone_size: few; j_call: TRBJ1-3; cdr3_length: 17; d_call: NA; cdr3_aa: CASNLETAGSSGNTIYF; cdr3_nt: TGTGCCAGCAATTTGGAGACAGCTGGGAGCTCTGGAAACACCATATATTTT
v_call: TRBV7-6; clone_size: many; j_call: TRBJ2-7; cdr3_length: 14; d_call: TRBD1; cdr3_aa: CASSLGTGDGEQYF; cdr3_nt: TGTGCCAGCAGCTTAGGGACAGGGGACGGCGAGCAGTACTTC
v_call: TRBV7-2; clone_size: many; j_call: TRBJ1-6; cdr3_length: 15; d_call: NA; cdr3_aa: CASSFGGGANSPLHF; cdr3_nt: TGTGCCAGCAGCTTCGGCGGGGGAGCTAATTCACCCCTCCACTTT
v_call: TRBV7-6; clone_size: many; j_call: TRBJ1-1; cdr3_length: 13; d_call: NA; cdr3_aa: CASSLSRNTEAFF; cdr3_nt: TGTGCCAGCAGCTTAAGCCGGAACACTGAAGCTTTCTTT
v_call: TRBV5-6; clone_size: few; j_call: TRBJ2-2; cdr3_length: 15; d_call: TRBD1; cdr3_aa: CASSPTGGGTGELFF; cdr3_nt: TGTGCCAGCAGCCCGACAGGGGGCGGGACCGGGGAGCTGTTTTTT
v_call: TRBV6-1; clone_size: many; j_call: TRBJ1-3; cdr3_length: 17; d_call: NA; cdr3_aa: CASSEEFGGFSGNTIYF; cdr3_nt: TGTGCCAGCAGTGAAGAGTTCGGGGGCTTCTCTGGAAACACCATATATTTT
v_call: TRBV4-1; clone_size: many; j_call: TRBJ1-3; cdr3_length: 15; d_call: NA; cdr3_aa: CASSPRSYSGNTIYF; cdr3_nt: TGCGCCAGCAGTCCAAGATCATACTCTGGAAACACCATATATTTT
v_call: TRBV14; clone_size: NA; j_call: TRBJ1-6; cdr3_length: 18; d_call: NA; cdr3_aa: CASSQEGQISSYNSPLHF; cdr3_nt: TGTGCCAGCAGCCAAGAAGGGCAGATTAGCTCCTATAATTCACCCCTCCACTTT
v_call: TRBV29-1; clone_size: NA; j_call: TRBJ1-1; cdr3_length: 13; d_call: NA; cdr3_aa: CSTYRDMNTEAFF; cdr3_nt: TGCAGCACCTACAGGGATATGAACACTGAAGCTTTCTTT
v_call: TRBV11-2; clone_size: many; j_call: TRBJ1-1; cdr3_length: 11; d_call: NA; cdr3_aa: CASSQGPGAFF; cdr3_nt: TGTGCCAGCAGCCAAGGTCCGGGAGCTTTCTTT
v_call: TRBV28; clone_size: NA; j_call: TRBJ2-7; cdr3_length: 16; d_call: TRBD2; cdr3_aa: CASSYPLAGNSYEQYF; cdr3_nt: TGTGCCAGCAGTTACCCCCTAGCGGGAAACTCCTACGAGCAGTACTTC
v_call: TRBV5-5; clone_size: NA; j_call: TRBJ1-2; cdr3_length: 14; d_call: NA; cdr3_aa: CASSLDVSDYGYTF; cdr3_nt: TGTGCCAGCAGCTTGGATGTCAGCGACTATGGCTACACCTTC
v_call: TRBV7-6; clone_size: NA; j_call: TRBJ1-2; cdr3_length: 17; d_call: NA; cdr3_aa: CASSLYPREPTDYGYTF; cdr3_nt: TGTGCCAGCAGCTTATACCCCCGGGAGCCCACGGACTATGGCTACACCTTC
v_call: TRBV7-9; clone_size: NA; j_call: TRBJ2-3; cdr3_length: 17; d_call: TRBD2; cdr3_aa: CASSPTSGEIRRDTQYF; cdr3_nt: TGTGCCAGCAGCCCGACTAGCGGGGAGATCCGGCGGGATACGCAGTATTTT
v_call: TRBV12-3/TRBV12-4; clone_size: NA; j_call: TRBJ2-1; cdr3_length: 17; d_call: TRBD2; cdr3_aa: CASSLAVAGGTYNEQFF; cdr3_nt: TGTGCCAGCAGTTTAGCGGTGGCGGGGGGTACCTACAATGAGCAGTTCTTC
v_call: TRBV2; clone_size: NA; j_call: TRBJ2-3; cdr3_length: 15; d_call: TRBD2; cdr3_aa: CASSGGPGRTDTQYF; cdr3_nt: TGTGCCAGCAGCGGTGGGCCCGGGAGGACAGATACGCAGTATTTT
v_call: TRBV28; clone_size: few; j_call: TRBJ2-1; cdr3_length: 14; d_call: NA; cdr3_aa: CASRGPDFYNEQFF; cdr3_nt: TGTGCCAGCAGGGGGCCGGATTTTTACAATGAGCAGTTCTTC
v_call: TRBV3-1; clone_size: NA; j_call: TRBJ2-2; cdr3_length: 23; d_call: TRBD1; cdr3_aa: CASSLQVMQGQAPGGLKPGELFF; cdr3_nt: TGTGCCAGCAGCCTCCAAGTCATGCAGGGACAGGCACCGGGCGGTCTGAAACCCGGGGAGCTGTTTTTT
v_call: TRBV11-2; clone_size: few; j_call: TRBJ2-2; cdr3_length: 15; d_call: NA; cdr3_aa: CASSSDSTNTGELFF; cdr3_nt: TGTGCCAGCAGCTCGGACAGCACGAACACCGGGGAGCTGTTTTTT
v_call: TRBV7-2; clone_size: many; j_call: TRBJ2-3; cdr3_length: 20; d_call: TRBD2; cdr3_aa: CASSLEMELAGGLGTDTQYF; cdr3_nt: TGTGCCAGCAGCTTAGAAATGGAGCTAGCGGGGGGGCTCGGCACAGATACGCAGTATTTT
v_call: TRBV29-1; clone_size: NA; j_call: TRBJ2-1; cdr3_length: 16; d_call: TRBD2; cdr3_aa: CSVEGASGGDYNEQFF; cdr3_nt: TGCAGCGTTGAAGGAGCTAGCGGGGGTGATTACAATGAGCAGTTCTTC
v_call: TRBV9; clone_size: once; j_call: TRBJ2-1; cdr3_length: 13; d_call: TRBD2; cdr3_aa: CASSPLAGGEQFF; cdr3_nt: TGTGCCAGCAGCCCTCTAGCGGGGGGAGAGCAGTTCTTC
v_call: TRBV6-5; clone_size: few; j_call: TRBJ2-7; cdr3_length: 14; d_call: TRBD2; cdr3_aa: CASTRLAGGLEQYF; cdr3_nt: TGTGCCAGCACTCGACTAGCGGGGGGACTCGAGCAGTACTTC
v_call: TRBV7-9; clone_size: NA; j_call: TRBJ2-7; cdr3_length: 12; d_call: NA; cdr3_aa: CASSLLVNEQYF; cdr3_nt: TGTGCCAGCAGCTTATTGGTGAACGAGCAGTACTTC
v_call: TRBV27; clone_size: few; j_call: TRBJ1-2; cdr3_length: 15; d_call: NA; cdr3_aa: CASSSSSGNGYGYTF; cdr3_nt: TGTGCCAGCAGTTCCTCGTCAGGGAACGGTTATGGCTACACCTTC
v_call: TRBV6-1; clone_size: few; j_call: TRBJ2-1; cdr3_length: 16; d_call: NA; cdr3_aa: CASSESALGGYNEQFF; cdr3_nt: TGTGCCAGCAGTGAATCCGCTTTAGGGGGGTACAATGAGCAGTTCTTC
v_call: TRBV11-2; clone_size: many; j_call: TRBJ2-5; cdr3_length: 16; d_call: TRBD2; cdr3_aa: CASSPLTSVVGETQYF; cdr3_nt: TGTGCCAGCAGCCCCCTTACTAGCGTGGTTGGGGAGACCCAGTACTTC
v_call: TRBV5-6; clone_size: NA; j_call: TRBJ2-7; cdr3_length: 18; d_call: NA; cdr3_aa: CASSSHLKEAVPFREQYF; cdr3_nt: TGTGCCAGCAGCTCTCACCTTAAGGAAGCCGTCCCATTCCGCGAGCAGTACTTC
v_call: TRBV20-1; clone_size: few; j_call: TRBJ1-2; cdr3_length: 10; d_call: NA; cdr3_aa: CSARWYGYTF; cdr3_nt: TGCAGTGCTAGGTGGTATGGCTACACCTTC
v_call: TRBV13; clone_size: many; j_call: TRBJ1-1; cdr3_length: 13; d_call: NA; cdr3_aa: CASSSGMNTEAFF; cdr3_nt: TGTGCCAGCAGTTCGGGGATGAACACTGAAGCTTTCTTT
v_call: TRBV7-2; clone_size: many; j_call: TRBJ1-1; cdr3_length: 15; d_call: NA; cdr3_aa: CASSLAPGGGTEAFF; cdr3_nt: TGTGCCAGCAGCTTAGCGCCGGGGGGAGGTACTGAAGCTTTCTTT
v_call: TRBV11-2; clone_size: NA; j_call: TRBJ1-6; cdr3_length: 14; d_call: TRBD1; cdr3_aa: CASSSQGDNSPLHF; cdr3_nt: TGTGCCAGCAGCTCACAGGGGGATAATTCACCCCTCCACTTT
v_call: TRBV28; clone_size: many; j_call: TRBJ2-7; cdr3_length: 16; d_call: TRBD2; cdr3_aa: CASSPPGLAGWYEQYF; cdr3_nt: TGTGCCAGCAGTCCCCCGGGACTAGCGGGGTGGTACGAGCAGTACTTC
v_call: TRBV20-1; clone_size: many; j_call: TRBJ1-1; cdr3_length: 13; d_call: NA; cdr3_aa: CSASEQQNTEAFF; cdr3_nt: TGCAGTGCTAGTGAGCAACAGAACACTGAAGCTTTCTTT